This note documents a single T cell receptor (beta chain) sequence. Enrollees, roughly 18 to 89 years old, lived in 24 US areas. The data derive from a study of blood T cell repertoires in COVID-19. Whole-study context: The study drew acute and convalescent COVID-19 samples from the United States, Italy and Spain. The cDNA or gDNA used as material had been derived from T cells, B-cell-depleted T cells, or PBMCs.

The junction had 12 bases not matched to a gene; V was cut back by 11 bases and J by 5 bases. This CDR3 is built from 14 residues. From germline, CDR1 is ENHRY and CDR2 SYGVKD. The data were produced by immunoSEQ multiplex PCR, yet TCRdb's version contains in-frame clones alone and is incomplete. The sample carries fewer than 400,000 clones, approximately 90% recorded once. This clonotype was sampled from a woman aged 50 to 60 who had recovered from COVID-19. The chain couples TRBV10-3 to TRBJ1-5; 7 bases map to TRBD1. Sequencing was performed on PBMCs or T cells enriched from blood (not recorded which). The CDR3 protein is CAAGPGTEYQPQHF. As DNA, the CDR3 is TGTGCCGCTGGTCCCGGGACAGAGTATCAGCCCCAGCATTTT.